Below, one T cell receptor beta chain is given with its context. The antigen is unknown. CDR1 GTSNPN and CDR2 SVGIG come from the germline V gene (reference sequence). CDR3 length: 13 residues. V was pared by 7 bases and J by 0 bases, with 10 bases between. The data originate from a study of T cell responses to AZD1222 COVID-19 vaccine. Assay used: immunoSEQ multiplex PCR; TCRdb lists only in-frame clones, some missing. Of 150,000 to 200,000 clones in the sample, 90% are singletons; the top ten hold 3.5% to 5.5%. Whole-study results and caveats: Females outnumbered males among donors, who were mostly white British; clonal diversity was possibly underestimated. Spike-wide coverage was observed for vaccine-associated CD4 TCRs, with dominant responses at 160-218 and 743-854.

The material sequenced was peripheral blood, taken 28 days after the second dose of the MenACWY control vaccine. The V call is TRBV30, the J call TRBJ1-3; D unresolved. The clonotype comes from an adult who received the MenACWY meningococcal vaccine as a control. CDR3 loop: CAYWAYSGNTIYF. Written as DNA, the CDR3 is TGTGCCTATTGGGCCTACTCTGGAAACACCATATATTTT.